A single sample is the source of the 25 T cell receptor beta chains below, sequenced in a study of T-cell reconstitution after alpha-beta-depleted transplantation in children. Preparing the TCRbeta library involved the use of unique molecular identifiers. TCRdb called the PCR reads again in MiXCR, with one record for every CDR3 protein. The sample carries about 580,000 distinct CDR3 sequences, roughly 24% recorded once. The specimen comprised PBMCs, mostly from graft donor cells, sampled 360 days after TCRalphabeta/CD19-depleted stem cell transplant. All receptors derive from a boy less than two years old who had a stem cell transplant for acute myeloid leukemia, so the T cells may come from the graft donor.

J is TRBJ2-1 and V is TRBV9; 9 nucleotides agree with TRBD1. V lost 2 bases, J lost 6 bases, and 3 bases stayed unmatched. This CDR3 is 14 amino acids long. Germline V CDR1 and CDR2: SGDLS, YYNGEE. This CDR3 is CASSVDRGGNEQFF. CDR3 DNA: TGTGCCAGCAGCGTGGACAGGGGAGGCAATGAGCAGTTCTTC.

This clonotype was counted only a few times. DNA for the CDR3: TGCAGCGCTGACAGGACCCTCATGAACACTGAAGCTTTCTTT. The encoded protein is CSADRTLMNTEAFF. The chain joins TRBV29-1 to TRBJ1-1; D is perhaps TRBD1 (6 bases). The CDR3 totals 14 residues. Trimming stripped 7 bases from V and 0 bases from J, with 15 bases between. CDR1 is SQVTM, CDR2 ANQGSEA, per germline.

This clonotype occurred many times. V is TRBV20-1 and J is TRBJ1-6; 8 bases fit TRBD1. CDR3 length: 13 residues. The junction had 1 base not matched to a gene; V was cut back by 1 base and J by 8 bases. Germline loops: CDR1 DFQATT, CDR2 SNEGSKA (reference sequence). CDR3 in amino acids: CSARADRDSPLHF. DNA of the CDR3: TGCAGTGCTAGAGCGGACAGGGATTCACCCCTCCACTTT.

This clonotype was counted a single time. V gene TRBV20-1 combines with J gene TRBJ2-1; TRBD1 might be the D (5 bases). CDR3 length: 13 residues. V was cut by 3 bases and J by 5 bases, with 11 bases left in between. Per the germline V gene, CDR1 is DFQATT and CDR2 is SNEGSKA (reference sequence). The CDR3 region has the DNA TGCAGTGCTAGCAGGGATTTGAACAATGAGCAGTTCTTC. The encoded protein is CSASRDLNNEQFF.

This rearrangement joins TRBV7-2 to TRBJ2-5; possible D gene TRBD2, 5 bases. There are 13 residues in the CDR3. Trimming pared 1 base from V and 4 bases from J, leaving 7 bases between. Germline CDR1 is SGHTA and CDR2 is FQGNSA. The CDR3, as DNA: TGTGCCAGCAGCTTAGGGACTGTAGAGACCCAGTACTTC. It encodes CASSLGTVETQYF.

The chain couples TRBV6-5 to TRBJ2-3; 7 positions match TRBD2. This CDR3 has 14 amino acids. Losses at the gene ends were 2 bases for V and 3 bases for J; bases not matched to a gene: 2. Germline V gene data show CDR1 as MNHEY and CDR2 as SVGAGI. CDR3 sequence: CASSYVGGTDTQYF. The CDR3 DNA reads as TGTGCCAGCAGTTACGTGGGGGGGACAGATACGCAGTATTTT.

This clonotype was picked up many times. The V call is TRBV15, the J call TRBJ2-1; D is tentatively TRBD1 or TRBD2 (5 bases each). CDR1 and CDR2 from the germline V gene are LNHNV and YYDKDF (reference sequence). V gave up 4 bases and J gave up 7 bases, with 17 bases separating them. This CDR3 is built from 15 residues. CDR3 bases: TGTGCCACCAGCACCCGGTGGGGACGGGAAAATGAGCAGTTCTTC. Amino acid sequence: CATSTRWGRENEQFF.

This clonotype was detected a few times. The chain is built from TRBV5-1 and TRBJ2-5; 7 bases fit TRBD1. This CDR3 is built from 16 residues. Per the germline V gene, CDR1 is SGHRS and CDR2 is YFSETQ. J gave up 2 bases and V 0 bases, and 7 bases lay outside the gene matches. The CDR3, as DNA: TGCGCCAGCAGCTTGGGCGTGGACAGGAGACAAGAGACCCAGTACTTC. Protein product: CASSLGVDRRQETQYF.

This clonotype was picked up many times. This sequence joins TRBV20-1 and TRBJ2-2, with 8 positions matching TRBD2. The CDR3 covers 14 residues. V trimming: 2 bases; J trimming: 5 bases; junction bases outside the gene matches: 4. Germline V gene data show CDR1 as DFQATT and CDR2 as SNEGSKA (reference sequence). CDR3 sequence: CSARHGGRTGELFF. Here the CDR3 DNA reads TGCAGTGCTAGACACGGCGGGAGGACCGGGGAGCTGTTTTTT.

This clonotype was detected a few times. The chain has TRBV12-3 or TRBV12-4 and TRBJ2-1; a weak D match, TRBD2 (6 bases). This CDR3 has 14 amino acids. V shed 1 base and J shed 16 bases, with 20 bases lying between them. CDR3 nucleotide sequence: TGTGCCAGCAGTTTAGTGGCCCCTTCGGGACTGAAATTCTTC. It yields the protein CASSLVAPSGLKFF.

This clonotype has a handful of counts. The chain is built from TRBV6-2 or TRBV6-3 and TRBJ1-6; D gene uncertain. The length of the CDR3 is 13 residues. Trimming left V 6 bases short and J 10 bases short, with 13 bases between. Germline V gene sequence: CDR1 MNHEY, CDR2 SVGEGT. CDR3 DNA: TGTGCCAGCAGCTTACCAGGTCCCTCACCCCTCCACTTT. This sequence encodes CASSLPGPSPLHF.

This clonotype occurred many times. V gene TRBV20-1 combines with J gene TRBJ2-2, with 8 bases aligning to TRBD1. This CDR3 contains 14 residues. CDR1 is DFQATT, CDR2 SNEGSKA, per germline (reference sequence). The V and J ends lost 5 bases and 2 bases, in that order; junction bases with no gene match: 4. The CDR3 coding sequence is TGCAGTGCTGGACAGGGTGCTAACACCGGGGAGCTGTTTTTT. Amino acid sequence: CSAGQGANTGELFF.

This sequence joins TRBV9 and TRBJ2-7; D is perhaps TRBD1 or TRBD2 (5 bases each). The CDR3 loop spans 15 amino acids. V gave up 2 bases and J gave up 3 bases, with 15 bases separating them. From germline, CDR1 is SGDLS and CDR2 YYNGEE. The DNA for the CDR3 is TGTGCCAGCAGCGTGTCCGGGACCGATGGCTACGAGCAGTACTTC. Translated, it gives CASSVSGTDGYEQYF.

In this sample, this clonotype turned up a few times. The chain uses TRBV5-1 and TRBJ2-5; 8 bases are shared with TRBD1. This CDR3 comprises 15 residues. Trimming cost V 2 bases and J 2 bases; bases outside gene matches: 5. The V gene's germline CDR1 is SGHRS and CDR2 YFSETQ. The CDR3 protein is CASSFRQGQQETQYF. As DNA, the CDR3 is TGCGCCAGCAGCTTCCGACAGGGGCAACAAGAGACCCAGTACTTC.

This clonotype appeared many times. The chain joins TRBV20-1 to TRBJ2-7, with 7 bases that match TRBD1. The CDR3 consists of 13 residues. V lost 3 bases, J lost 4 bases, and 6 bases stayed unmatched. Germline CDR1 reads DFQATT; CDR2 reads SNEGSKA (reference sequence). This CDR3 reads CSARGQSDYEQYV. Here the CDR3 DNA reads TGCAGTGCTAGGGGACAGTCCGATTACGAGCAGTACGTC.

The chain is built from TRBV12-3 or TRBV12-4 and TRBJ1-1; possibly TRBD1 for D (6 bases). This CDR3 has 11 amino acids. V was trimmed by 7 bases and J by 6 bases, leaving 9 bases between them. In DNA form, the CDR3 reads TGTGCCAGCAACAGGGAAGCTGAAGCTTTCTTT. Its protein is CASNREAEAFF.

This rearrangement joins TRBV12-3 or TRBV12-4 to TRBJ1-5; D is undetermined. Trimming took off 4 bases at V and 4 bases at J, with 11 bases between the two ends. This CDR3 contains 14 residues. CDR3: CASSSAIGNQPQHF. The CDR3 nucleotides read TGTGCCAGCAGTTCCGCGATAGGGAATCAGCCCCAGCATTTT.

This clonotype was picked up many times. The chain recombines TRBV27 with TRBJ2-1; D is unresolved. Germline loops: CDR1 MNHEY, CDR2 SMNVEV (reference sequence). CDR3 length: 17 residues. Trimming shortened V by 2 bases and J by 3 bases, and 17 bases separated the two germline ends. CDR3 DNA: TGTGCCAGCAGTTTAGGGTTTGGGCGGCATAGCTACAATGAGCAGTTCTTC. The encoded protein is CASSLGFGRHSYNEQFF.

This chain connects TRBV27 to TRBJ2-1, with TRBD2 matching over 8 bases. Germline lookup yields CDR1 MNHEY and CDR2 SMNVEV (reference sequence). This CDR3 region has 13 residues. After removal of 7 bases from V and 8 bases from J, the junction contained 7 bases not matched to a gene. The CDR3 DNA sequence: TGTGCCAGCACCATAGCGGGGTCAGATGAGCAGTTCTTC. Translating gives CASTIAGSDEQFF.

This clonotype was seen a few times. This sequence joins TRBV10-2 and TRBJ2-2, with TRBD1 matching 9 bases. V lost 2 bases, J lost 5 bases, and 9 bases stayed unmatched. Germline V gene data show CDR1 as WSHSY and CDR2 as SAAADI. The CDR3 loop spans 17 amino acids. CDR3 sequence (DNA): TGCGCCAGCAGTGAGGATGGGACAGGGTTAGGGACCGGGGAGCTGTTTTTT. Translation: CASSEDGTGLGTGELFF.

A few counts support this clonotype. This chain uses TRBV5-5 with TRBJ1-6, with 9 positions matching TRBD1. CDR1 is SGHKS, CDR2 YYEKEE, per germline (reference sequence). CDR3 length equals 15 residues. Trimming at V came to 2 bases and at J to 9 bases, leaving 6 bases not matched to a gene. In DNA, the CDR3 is TGTGCCAGCAGCTTAGAAGGGACAGGGAGTTCACCCCTCCACTTT. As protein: CASSLEGTGSSPLHF.

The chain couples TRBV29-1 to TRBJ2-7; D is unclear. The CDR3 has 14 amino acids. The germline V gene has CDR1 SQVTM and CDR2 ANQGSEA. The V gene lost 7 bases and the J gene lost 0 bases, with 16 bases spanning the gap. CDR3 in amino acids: CSAAGPPSSYEQYF. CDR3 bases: TGCAGCGCAGCCGGGCCCCCAAGCTCCTACGAGCAGTACTTC.

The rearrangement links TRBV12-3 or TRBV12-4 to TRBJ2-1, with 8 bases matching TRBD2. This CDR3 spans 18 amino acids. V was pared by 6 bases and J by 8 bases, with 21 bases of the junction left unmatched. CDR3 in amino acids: CASSPLTISGGQDDEQFF. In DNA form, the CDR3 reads TGTGCCAGCAGCCCTCTTACTATCTCGGGGGGGCAAGATGATGAGCAGTTCTTC.

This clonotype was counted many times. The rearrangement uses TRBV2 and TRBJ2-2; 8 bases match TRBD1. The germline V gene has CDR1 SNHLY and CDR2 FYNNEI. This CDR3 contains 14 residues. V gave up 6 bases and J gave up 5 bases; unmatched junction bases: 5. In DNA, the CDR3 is TGTGCCAGCAGCGGACAGGGAAGTACCGGGGAGCTGTTTTTT. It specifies CASSGQGSTGELFF.

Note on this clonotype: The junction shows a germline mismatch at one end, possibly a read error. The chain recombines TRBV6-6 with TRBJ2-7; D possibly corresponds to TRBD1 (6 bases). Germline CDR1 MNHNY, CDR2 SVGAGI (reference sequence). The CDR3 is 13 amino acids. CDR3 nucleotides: TGTGCCAGCAGTCACTCCAGGGGTTTCGAGCAGTACTTC. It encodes CASSHSRGFEQYF.